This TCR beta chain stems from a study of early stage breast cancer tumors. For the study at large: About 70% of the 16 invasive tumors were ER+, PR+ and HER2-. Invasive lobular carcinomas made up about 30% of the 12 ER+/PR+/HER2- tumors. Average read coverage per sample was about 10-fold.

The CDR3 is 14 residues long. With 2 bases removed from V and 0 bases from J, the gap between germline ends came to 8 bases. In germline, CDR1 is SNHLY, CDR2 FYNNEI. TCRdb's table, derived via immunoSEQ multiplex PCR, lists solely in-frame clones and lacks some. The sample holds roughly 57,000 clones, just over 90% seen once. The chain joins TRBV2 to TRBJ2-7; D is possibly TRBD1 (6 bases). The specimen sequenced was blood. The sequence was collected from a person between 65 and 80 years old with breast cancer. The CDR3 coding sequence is TGTGCCAGCAGTGAACAGGGGTCCTCCTACGAGCAGTACTTC. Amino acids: CASSEQGSSYEQYF.